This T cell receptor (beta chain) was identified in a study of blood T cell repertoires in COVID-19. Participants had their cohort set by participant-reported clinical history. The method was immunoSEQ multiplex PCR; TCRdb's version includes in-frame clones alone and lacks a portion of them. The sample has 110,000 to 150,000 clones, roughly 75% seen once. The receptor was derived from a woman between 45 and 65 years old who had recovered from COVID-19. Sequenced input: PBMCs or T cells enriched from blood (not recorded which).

This CDR3 is CASSLSRVTEAFF. In DNA, the CDR3 is TGTGCCAGCAGCTTATCCAGGGTTACTGAAGCTTTCTTT. V and J are TRBV7-2 and TRBJ1-1; a weak D match, TRBD1 (5 bases). CDR3 size: 13 residues. V lost 2 bases and J lost 5, with 9 bases in between. CDR1 and CDR2 (germline): SGHTA, FQGNSA.